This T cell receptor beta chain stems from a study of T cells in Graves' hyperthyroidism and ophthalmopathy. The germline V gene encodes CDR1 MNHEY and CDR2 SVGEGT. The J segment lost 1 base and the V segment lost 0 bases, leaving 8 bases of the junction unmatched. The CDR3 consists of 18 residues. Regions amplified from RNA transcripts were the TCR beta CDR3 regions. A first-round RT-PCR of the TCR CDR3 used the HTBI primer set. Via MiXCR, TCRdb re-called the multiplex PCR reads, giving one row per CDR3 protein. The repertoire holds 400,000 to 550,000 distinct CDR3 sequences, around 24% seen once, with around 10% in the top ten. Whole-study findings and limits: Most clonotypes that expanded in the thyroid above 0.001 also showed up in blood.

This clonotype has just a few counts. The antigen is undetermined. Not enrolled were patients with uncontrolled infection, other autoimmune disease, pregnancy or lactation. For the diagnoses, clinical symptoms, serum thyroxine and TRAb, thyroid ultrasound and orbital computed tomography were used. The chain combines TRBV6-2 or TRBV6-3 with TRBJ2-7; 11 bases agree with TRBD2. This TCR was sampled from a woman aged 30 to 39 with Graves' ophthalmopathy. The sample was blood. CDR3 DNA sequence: TGTGCCAGCAGTTACTCGGGTCCCGGGACTAGCGGTTCCTACGAGCAGTACTTC. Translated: CASSYSGPGTSGSYEQYF.